The clone carrying this T cell receptor beta chain was seen more than once but under ten times. Antigen unknown. This entry is derived from a study of T cell repertoires in cytomegalovirus infection. For the study at large: CMV infection and matching HLA type were both indicated by public TCR beta signatures. General observations from the study: The cumulative frequency of public TCR beta families identified carriers of CMV plus the relevant HLA. HLA-C-restricted CMV clonotypes gave the most frequent clonotype in two of eight donors.

CDR3 length: 15 amino acids. V was clipped by 5 bases and J by 2 bases; unmatched bases: 7. Via MiXCR, TCRdb re-called the reads, giving one row per CDR3 protein. The sample has under 600,000 distinct CDR3 sequences, 16% seen once. The rearrangement joins TRBV12-3 or TRBV12-4 to TRBJ2-7; TRBD1 matches at 9 bases. The source is a human donor in good health (CMV status not recorded). Some clones in this sample may be carry-over from other donors' samples. Source material: CD8+ T cells from PBMCs. CDR3 nucleotide sequence: TGTGCCAGCAGTCCTACAGGGGGCGATACCTACGAGCAGTACTTC. Translating it yields CASSPTGGDTYEQYF.